This T cell receptor (beta chain) was sequenced during a study of T cells in Graves' hyperthyroidism and ophthalmopathy. This clonotype was counted at least ten times. Patients between 18 and 65 years old had hyperthyroidism, newly diagnosed and lasting under 2 months. Using over 8.5 ml of fresh peripheral blood, PBMCs were prepared. Amplified TCR beta CDR3 regions derived from RNA transcripts. The HTBI primer set was used in a first-round RT-PCR of the TCR CDR3. TCRdb reprocessed the multiplex PCR reads with MiXCR, giving one entry per CDR3 protein. The table shows 300,000 to 450,000 distinct CDR3 sequences, with just under 15% occurring only once. The CDR3 loop spans 15 amino acids. Germline lookup yields CDR1 MNHEY and CDR2 SVGAGI. V dropped 2 bases and J dropped 3; count of bases not matched to a gene: 4.

This clonotype originated in a woman in her twenties or thirties with Graves' hyperthyroidism. V usage is TRBV6-5 and J usage is TRBJ2-7, with 10 bases identical to TRBD1. The sample consisted of blood. The chain's CDR3 is CASSYSGQGDYEQYF. The CDR3 nucleotides read TGTGCCAGCAGTTACAGCGGACAGGGGGACTACGAGCAGTACTTC.